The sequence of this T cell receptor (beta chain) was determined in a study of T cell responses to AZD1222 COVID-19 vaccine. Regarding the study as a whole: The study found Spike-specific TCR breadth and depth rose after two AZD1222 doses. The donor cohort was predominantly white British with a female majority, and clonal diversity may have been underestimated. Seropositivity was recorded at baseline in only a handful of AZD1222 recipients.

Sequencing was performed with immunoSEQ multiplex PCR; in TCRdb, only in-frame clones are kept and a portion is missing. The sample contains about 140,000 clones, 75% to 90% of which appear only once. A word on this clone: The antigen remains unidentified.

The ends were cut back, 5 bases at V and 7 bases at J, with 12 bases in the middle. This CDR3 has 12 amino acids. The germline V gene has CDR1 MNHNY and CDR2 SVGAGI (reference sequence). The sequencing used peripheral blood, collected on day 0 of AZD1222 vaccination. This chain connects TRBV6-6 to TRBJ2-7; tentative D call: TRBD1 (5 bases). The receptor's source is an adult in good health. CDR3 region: CASSGAQTEQYF. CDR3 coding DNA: TGTGCCAGCAGTGGGGCACAGACTGAGCAGTACTTC.